The present T cell receptor beta chain was sequenced within a study of blood T cell repertoires in COVID-19. On the study more broadly: The United States, Italy and Spain provided the acute and convalescent COVID-19 samples.

Trimming took off 8 bases at V and 7 bases at J, with 14 bases between the two ends. Looked up from germline, CDR1 is MNHEY and CDR2 is SVGAGI. The CDR3 loop spans 12 amino acids. TCRdb's table, derived via immunoSEQ multiplex PCR, lists solely in-frame clones and lacks some. In the table there are roughly 210,000 clones, roughly 90% of which are singletons. This TCR derives from a man between 65 and 80 years old with acute or convalescent COVID-19. V and J are TRBV6-5 and TRBJ1-2, with D uncertain. Source material: peripheral blood. The CDR3 sequence is CASVTKGGGYTF. CDR3 DNA: TGTGCCAGCGTGACTAAGGGAGGTGGCTACACCTTC.